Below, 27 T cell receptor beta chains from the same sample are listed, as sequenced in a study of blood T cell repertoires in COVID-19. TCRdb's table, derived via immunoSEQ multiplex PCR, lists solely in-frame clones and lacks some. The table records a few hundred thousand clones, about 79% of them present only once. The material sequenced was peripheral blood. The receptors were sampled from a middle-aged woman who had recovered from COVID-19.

Here the CDR3 reads CASSLFSGGAHNEQFF. CDR3 coding DNA: TGTGCCAGCAGTTTATTCAGCGGGGGGGCCCACAATGAGCAGTTCTTC. The chain employs TRBV27 and TRBJ2-1, with TRBD2 matching 10 bases. Germline V gives CDR1 MNHEY, CDR2 SMNVEV (reference sequence). Losses at the gene ends were 1 base for V and 5 bases for J; bases not matched to a gene: 5. The CDR3 sequence is 16 residues long.

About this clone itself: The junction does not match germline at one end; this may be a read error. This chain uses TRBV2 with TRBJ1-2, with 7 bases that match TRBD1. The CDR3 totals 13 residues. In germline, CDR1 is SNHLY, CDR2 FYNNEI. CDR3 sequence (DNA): TGTGCCAGCAGGTCGGGACAGAACTATCGCTACACCTTC. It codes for CASRSGQNYRYTF.

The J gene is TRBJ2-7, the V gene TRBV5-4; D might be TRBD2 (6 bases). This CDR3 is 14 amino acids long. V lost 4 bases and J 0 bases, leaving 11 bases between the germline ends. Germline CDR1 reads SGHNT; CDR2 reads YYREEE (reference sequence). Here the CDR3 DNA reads TGTGCCAGCAGCCCTGGGCGGGACTCCTACGAGCAGTACTTC. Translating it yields CASSPGRDSYEQYF.

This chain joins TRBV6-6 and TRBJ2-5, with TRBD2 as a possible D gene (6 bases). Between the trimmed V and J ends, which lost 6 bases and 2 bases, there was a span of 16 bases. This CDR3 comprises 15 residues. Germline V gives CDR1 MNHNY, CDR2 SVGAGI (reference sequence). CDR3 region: CASSPGSGKQETQYF. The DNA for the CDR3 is TGTGCCAGCAGCCCTGGTAGCGGTAAACAAGAGACCCAGTACTTC.

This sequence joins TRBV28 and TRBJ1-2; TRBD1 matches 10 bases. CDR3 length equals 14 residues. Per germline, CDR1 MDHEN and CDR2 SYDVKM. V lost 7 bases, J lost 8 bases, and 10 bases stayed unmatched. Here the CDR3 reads CASISGTGDQGYTF. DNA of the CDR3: TGTGCCAGCATCTCCGGGACAGGGGACCAAGGCTACACCTTC.

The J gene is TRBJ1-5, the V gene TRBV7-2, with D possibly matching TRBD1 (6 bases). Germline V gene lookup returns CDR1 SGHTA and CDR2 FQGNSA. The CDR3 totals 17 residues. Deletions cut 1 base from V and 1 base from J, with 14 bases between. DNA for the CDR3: TGTGCCAGCAGCTTAGTAGGGGGAAGCAGGAGCAATCAGCCCCAGCATTTT. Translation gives CASSLVGGSRSNQPQHF.

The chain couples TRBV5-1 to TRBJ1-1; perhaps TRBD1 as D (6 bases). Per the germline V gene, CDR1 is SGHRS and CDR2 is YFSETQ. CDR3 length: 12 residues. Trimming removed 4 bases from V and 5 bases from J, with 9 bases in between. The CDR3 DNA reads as TGCGCCAGCAGCCCCGGACAGACTGAAGCTTTCTTT. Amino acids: CASSPGQTEAFF.

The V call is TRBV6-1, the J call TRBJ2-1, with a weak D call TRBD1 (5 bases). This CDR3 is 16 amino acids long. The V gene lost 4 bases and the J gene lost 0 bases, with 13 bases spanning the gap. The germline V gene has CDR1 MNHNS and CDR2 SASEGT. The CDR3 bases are TGTGCCAGCAGTGGGACACTCCTTAGCTCCTACAATGAGCAGTTCTTC. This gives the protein CASSGTLLSSYNEQFF.

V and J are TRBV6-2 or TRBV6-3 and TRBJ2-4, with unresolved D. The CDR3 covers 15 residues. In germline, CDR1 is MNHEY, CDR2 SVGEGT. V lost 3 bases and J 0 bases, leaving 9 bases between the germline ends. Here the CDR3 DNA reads TGTGCCAGCAGTTATCTTCGGGTAGCCAAAAACATTCAGTACTTC. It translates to CASSYLRVAKNIQYF.

CDR3 protein: CASSLGQRNTIYF. The CDR3 DNA is TGCGCCAGCAGCTTGGGACAGCGAAACACCATATATTTT. The gene calls are TRBV5-1 and TRBJ1-3; a possible D gene is TRBD1 (5 bases). The CDR3 length is 13 residues. The V gene's germline CDR1 is SGHRS and CDR2 YFSETQ. The germline V and J ends were trimmed by 0 bases and 5 bases, with 6 bases remaining between them.

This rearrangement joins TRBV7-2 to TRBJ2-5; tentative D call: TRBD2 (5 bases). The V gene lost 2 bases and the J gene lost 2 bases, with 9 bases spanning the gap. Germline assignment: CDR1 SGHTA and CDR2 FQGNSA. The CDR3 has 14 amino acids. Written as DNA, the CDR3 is TGTGCCAGCAGCTTAAACGGGGAACAAGAGACCCAGTACTTC. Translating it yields CASSLNGEQETQYF.

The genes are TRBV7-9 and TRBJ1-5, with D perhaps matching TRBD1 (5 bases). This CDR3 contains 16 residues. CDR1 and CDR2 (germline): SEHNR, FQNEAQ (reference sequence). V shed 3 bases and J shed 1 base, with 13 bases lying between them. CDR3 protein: CASSFQAGVSNQPQHF. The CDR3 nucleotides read TGTGCCAGCAGCTTTCAAGCGGGGGTAAGCAATCAGCCCCAGCATTTT.

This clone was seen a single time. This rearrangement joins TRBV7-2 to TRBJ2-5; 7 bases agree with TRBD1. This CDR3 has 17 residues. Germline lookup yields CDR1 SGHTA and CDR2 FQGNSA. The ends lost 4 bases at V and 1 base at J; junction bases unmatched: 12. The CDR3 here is CASSSHSGAGGQETQYF. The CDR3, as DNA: TGTGCCAGCAGCTCCCATTCCGGGGCAGGGGGCCAAGAGACCCAGTACTTC.

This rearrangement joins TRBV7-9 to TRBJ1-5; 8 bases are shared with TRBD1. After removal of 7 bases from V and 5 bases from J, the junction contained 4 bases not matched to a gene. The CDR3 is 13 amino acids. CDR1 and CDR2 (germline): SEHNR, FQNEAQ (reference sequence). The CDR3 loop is CASTPGGDQPQHF. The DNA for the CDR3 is TGTGCCAGCACCCCAGGGGGCGATCAGCCCCAGCATTTT.

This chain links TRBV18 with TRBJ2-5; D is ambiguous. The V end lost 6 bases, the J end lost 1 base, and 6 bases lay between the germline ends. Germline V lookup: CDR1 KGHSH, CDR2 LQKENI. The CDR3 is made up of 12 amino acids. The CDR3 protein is CASSALQETQYF. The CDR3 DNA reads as TGTGCCAGCTCGGCCCTCCAAGAGACCCAGTACTTC.

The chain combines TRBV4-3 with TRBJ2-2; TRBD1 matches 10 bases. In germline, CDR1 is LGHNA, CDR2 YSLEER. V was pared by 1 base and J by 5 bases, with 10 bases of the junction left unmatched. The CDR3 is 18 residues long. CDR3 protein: CASSQGPGQGSGTGELFF. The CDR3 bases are TGCGCCAGCAGCCAAGGGCCGGGACAGGGGTCCGGTACCGGGGAGCTGTTTTTT.

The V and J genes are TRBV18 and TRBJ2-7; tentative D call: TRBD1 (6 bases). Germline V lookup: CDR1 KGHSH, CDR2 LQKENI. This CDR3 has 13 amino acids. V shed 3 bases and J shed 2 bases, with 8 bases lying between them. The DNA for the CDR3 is TGTGCCAGCTCACCCGGGACAACCTACGAGCAGTACTTC. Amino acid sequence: CASSPGTTYEQYF.

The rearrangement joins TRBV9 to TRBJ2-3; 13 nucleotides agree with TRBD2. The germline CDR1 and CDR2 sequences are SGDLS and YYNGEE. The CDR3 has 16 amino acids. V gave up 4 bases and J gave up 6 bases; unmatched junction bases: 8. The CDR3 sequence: CASSRTSGGALDTQYF. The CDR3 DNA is TGTGCCAGCAGCCGCACTAGCGGGGGGGCTCTGGATACGCAGTATTTT. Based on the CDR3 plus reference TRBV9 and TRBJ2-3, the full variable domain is DSGVTQTPKHLITATGQRVTLRCSPRSGDLSVYWYQQSLDQGLQFLIQYYNGEERAKGNILERFSAQQFPDLHSELNLSSLELGDSALYFCASSRTSGGALDTQYFGPGTRLTVL.

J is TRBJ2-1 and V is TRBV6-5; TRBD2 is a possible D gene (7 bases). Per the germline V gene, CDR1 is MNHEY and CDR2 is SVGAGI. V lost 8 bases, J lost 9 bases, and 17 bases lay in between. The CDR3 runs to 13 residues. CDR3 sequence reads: CASSRGGEVEQFF. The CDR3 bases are TGTGCCAGCTCTAGGGGGGGAGAGGTTGAGCAGTTCTTC.

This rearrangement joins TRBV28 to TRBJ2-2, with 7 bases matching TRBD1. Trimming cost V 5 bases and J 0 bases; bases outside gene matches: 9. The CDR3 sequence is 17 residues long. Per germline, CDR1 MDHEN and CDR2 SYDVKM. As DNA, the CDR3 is TGTGCCAGCAGTCGACAGGGCGGAGGAGCGAACACCGGGGAGCTGTTTTTT. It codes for CASSRQGGGANTGELFF. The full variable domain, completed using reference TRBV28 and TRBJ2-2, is DVKVTQSSRYLVKRTGEKVFLECVQDMDHENMFWYRQDPGLGLRLIYFSYDVKMKEKGDIPEGYSVSREKKERFSLILESASTNQTSMYLCASSRQGGGANTGELFFGEGSRLTVL.

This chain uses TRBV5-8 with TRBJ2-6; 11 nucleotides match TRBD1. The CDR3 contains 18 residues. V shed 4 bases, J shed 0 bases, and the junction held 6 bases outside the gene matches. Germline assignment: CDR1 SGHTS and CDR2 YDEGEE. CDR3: CASSLWTGGHSGANVLTF. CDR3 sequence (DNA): TGTGCCAGCAGCCTGTGGACAGGGGGCCACTCTGGGGCCAACGTCCTGACTTTC.

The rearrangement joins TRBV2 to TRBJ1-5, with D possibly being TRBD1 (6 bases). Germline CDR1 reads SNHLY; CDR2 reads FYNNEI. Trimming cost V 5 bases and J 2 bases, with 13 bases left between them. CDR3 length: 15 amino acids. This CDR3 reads CASSKGESGNQPQHF. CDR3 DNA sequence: TGTGCCAGCAGTAAGGGGGAATCTGGCAATCAGCCCCAGCATTTT.

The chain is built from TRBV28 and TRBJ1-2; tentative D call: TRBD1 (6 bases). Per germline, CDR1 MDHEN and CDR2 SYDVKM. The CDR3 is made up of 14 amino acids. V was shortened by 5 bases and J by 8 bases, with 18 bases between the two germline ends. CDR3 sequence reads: CASSVGLGTFGYTF. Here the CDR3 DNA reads TGTGCCAGCAGTGTTGGGCTTGGGACATTCGGCTACACCTTC.

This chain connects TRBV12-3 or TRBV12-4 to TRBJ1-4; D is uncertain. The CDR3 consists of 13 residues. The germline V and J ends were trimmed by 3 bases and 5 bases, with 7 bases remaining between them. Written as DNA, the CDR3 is TGTGCCAGCAGTTTTAACGCGAATGAAAAACTGTTTTTT. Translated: CASSFNANEKLFF.

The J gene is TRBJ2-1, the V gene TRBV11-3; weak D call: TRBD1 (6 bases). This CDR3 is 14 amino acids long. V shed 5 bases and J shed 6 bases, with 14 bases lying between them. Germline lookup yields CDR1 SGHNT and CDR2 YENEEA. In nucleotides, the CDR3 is TGTGCCAGCAGCGGGCGAGCAGGGGTCAATGAGCAGTTCTTC. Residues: CASSGRAGVNEQFF.

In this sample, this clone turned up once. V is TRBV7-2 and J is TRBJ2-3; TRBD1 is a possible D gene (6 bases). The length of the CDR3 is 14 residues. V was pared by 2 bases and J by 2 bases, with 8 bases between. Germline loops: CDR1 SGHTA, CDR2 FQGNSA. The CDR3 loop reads CASSLMGATDTQYF. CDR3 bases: TGTGCCAGCAGCTTAATGGGGGCCACAGATACGCAGTATTTT.

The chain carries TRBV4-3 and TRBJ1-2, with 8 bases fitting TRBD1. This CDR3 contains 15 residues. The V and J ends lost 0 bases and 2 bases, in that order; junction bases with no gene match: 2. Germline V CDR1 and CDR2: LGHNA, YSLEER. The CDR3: CASSQEQGGNYGYTF. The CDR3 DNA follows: TGCGCCAGCAGCCAAGAACAGGGGGGAAACTATGGCTACACCTTC.